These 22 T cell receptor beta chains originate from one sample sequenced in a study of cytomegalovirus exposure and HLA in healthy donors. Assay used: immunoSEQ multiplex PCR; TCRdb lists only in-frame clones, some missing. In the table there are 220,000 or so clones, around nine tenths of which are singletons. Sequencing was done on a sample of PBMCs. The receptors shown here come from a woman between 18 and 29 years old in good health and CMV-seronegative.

DNA for the CDR3: TGTGCCAGCAGTCGGACACTGAATTCTGGAAACACCATATATTTT. It is translated as CASSRTLNSGNTIYF. V usage is TRBV27 and J usage is TRBJ1-3; D perhaps matches TRBD1 (5 bases). V was shortened by 5 bases and J by 1 base, with 12 bases between the two germline ends. This CDR3 comprises 15 residues. Germline CDR1 and CDR2: MNHEY and SMNVEV (reference sequence).

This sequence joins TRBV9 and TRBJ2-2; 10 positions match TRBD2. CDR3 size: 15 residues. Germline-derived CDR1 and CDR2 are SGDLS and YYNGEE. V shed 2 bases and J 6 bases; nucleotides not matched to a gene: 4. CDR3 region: CASSVASGRAGELFF. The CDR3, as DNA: TGTGCCAGCAGCGTGGCGAGCGGGAGGGCCGGGGAGCTGTTTTTT.

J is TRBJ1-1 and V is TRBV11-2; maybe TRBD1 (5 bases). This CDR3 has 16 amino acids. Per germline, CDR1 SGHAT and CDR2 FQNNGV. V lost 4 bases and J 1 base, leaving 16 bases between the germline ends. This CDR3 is CASSSGHPRTNTEAFF. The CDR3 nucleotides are TGTGCCAGCAGCTCCGGACACCCGAGGACGAACACTGAAGCTTTCTTT.

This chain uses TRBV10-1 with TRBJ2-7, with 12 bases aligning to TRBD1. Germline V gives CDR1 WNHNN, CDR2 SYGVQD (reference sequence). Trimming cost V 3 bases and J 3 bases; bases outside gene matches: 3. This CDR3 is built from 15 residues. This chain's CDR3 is CASSDGTGGFYEQYF. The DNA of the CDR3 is TGCGCCAGCAGTGATGGGACAGGGGGCTTCTACGAGCAGTACTTC.

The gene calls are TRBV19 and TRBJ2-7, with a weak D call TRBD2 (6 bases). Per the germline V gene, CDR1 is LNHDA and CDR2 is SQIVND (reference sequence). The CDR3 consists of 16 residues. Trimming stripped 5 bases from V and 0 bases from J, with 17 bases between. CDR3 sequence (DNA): TGTGCCAGTAGTCACCTCCGGGACTCGAGCTCCTACGAGCAGTACTTC. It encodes CASSHLRDSSSYEQYF.

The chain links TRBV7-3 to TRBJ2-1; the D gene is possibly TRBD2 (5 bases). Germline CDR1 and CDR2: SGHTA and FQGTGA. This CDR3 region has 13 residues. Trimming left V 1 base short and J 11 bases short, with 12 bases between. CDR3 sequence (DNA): TGTGCCAGCAGCTTAAGGGTAGGGAGAAAGCAGTTCTTC. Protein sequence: CASSLRVGRKQFF.

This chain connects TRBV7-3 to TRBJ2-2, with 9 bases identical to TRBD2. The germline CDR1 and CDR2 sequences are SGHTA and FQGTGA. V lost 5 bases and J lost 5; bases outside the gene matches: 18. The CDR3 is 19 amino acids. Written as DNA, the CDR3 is TGTGCCAGCAGCCTGATTGGAGCGGGAGGCCACCTAACGACCGGGGAGCTGTTTTTT. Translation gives CASSLIGAGGHLTTGELFF. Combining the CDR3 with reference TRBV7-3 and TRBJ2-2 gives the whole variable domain GAGVSQTPSNKVTEKGKYVELRCDPISGHTALYWYRQSLGQGPEFLIYFQGTGAADDSGLPNDRFFAVRPEGSVSTLKIQRTERGDSAVYLCASSLIGAGGHLTTGELFFGEGSRLTVL.

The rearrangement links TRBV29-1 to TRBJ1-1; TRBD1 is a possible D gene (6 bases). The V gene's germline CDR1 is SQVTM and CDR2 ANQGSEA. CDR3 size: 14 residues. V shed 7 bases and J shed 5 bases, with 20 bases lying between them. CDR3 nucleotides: TGCAGCGCACACACACAGGGAGTGGGAACTGAAGCTTTCTTT. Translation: CSAHTQGVGTEAFF.

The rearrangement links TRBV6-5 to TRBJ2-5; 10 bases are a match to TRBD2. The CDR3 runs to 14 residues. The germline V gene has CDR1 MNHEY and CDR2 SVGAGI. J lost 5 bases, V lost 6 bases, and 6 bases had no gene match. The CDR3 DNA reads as TGTGCCAGCAGGCCGACTAGCGGGCGGGAGACCCAGTACTTC. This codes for CASRPTSGRETQYF.

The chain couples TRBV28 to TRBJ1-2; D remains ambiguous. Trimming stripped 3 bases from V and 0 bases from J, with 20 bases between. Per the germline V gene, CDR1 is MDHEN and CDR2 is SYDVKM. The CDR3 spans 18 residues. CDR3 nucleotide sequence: TGTGCCAGCAGTTTTCTAAGGACTGTAGCGTTTTCTAACTATGGCTACACCTTC. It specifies CASSFLRTVAFSNYGYTF.

The CDR3 sequence: CASGIAGFTDTQYF. The CDR3 DNA sequence: TGCGCCAGCGGCATAGCGGGATTCACAGATACGCAGTATTTT. The chain couples TRBV5-1 to TRBJ2-3, with 8 nucleotides matching TRBD2. The CDR3 spans 14 residues. The V gene's germline CDR1 is SGHRS and CDR2 YFSETQ. V was pared by 7 bases and J by 2 bases, with 6 bases of the junction left unmatched.

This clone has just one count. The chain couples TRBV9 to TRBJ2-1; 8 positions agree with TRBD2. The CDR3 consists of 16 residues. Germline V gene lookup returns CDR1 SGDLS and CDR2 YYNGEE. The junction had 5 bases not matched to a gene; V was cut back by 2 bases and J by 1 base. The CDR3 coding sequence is TGTGCCAGCAGCGTTCCCAGCGGGAGTTCCTACAATGAGCAGTTCTTC. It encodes CASSVPSGSSYNEQFF.

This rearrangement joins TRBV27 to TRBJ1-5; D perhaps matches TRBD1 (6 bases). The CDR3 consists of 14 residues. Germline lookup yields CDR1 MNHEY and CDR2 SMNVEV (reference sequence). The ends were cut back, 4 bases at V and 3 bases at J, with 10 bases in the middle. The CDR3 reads CASSSAGHNQPQHF. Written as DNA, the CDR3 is TGTGCCAGCAGTTCAGCGGGACACAATCAGCCCCAGCATTTT.

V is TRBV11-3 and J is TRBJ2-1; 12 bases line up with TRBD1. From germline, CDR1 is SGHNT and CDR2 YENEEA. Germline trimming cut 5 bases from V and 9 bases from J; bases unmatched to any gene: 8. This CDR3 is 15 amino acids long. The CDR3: CASSLGQGAVGEQFF. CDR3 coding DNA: TGTGCCAGCAGCCTGGGACAGGGGGCGGTGGGTGAGCAGTTCTTC.

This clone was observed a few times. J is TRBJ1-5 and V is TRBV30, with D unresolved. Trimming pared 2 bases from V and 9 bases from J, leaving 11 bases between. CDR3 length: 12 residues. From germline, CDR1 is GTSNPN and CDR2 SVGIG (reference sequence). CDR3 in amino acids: CAWSPLGGPQHF. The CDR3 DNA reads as TGTGCCTGGAGTCCTCTCGGTGGGCCCCAGCATTTT.

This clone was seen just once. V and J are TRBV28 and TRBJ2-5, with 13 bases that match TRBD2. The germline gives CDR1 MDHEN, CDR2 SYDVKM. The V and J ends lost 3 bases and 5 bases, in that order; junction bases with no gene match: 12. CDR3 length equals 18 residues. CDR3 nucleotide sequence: TGTGCCAGCAGTTTCACCACCTCACTAGCGGGAGGGGTGGAGACCCAGTACTTC. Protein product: CASSFTTSLAGGVETQYF.

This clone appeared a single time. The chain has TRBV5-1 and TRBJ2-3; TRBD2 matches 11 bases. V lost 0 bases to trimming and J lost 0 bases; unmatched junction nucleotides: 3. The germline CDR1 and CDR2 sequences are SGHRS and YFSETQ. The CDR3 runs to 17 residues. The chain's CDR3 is CASSLDTSGGSTDTQYF. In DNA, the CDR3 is TGCGCCAGCAGCTTGGACACTAGCGGGGGCAGCACAGATACGCAGTATTTT. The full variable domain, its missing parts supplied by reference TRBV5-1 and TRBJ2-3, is KAGVTQTPRYLIKTRGQQVTLSCSPISGHRSVSWYQQTPGQGLQFLFEYFSETQRNKGNFPGRFSGRQFSNSRSEMNVSTLELGDSALYLCASSLDTSGGSTDTQYFGPGTRLTVL.

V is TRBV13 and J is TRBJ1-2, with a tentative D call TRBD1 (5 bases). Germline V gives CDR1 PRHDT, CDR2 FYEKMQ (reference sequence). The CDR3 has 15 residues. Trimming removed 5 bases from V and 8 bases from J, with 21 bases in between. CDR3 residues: CASSLLMEGTGGYTF. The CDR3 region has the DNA TGTGCCAGCAGCCTCCTCATGGAGGGGACGGGGGGCTACACCTTC. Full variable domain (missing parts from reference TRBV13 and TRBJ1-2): AAGVIQSPRHLIKEKRETATLKCYPIPRHDTVYWYQQGPGQDPQFLISFYEKMQSDKGSIPDRFSAQQFSDYHSELNMSSLELGDSALYFCASSLLMEGTGGYTFGSGTRLTVV.

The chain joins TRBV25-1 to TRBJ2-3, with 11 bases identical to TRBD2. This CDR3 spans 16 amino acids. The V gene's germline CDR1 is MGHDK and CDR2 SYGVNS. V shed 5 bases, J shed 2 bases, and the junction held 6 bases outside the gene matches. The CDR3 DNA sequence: TGTGCCAGCAGTCCTCGACTAGCGGGACACACAGATACGCAGTATTTT. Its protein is CASSPRLAGHTDTQYF.

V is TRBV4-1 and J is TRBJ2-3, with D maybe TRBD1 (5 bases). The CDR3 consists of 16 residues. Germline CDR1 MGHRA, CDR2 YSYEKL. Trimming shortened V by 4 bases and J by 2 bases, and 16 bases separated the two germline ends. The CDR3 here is CASSLNIGHYTDTQYF. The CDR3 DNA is TGCGCCAGCAGCCTTAATATCGGACACTACACAGATACGCAGTATTTT.

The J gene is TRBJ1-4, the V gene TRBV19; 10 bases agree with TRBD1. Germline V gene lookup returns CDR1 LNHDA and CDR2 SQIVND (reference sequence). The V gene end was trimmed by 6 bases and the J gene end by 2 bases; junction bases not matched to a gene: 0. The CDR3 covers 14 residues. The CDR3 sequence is CASRTGGTNEKLFF. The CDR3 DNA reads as TGTGCCAGTAGGACAGGGGGCACTAATGAAAAACTGTTTTTT.

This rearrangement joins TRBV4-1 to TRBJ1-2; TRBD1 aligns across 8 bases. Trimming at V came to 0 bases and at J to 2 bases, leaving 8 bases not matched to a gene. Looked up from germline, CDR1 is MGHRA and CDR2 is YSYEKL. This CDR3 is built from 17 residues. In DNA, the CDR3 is TGCGCCAGCAGCCAAGATCTCAGACAGGGGTCCAACTATGGCTACACCTTC. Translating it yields CASSQDLRQGSNYGYTF.